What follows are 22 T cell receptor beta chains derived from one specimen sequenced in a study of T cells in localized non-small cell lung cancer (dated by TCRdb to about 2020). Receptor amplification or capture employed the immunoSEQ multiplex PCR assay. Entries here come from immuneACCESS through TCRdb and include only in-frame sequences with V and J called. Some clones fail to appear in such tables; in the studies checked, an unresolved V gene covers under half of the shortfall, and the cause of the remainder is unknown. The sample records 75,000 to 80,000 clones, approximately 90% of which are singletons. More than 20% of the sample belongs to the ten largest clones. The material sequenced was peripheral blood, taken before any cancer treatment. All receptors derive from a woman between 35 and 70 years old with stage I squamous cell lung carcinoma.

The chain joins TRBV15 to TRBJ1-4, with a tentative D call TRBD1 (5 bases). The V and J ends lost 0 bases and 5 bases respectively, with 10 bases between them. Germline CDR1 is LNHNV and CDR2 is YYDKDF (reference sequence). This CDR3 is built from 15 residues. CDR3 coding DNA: TGTGCCACCAGCAGAGATCCATCAGGGAATGAAAAACTGTTTTTT. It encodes CATSRDPSGNEKLFF. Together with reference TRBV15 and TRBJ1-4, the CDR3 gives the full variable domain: DAMVIQNPRYQVTQFGKPVTLSCSQTLNHNVMYWYQQKSSQAPKLLFHYYDKDFNNEADTPDNFQSRRPNTSFCFLDIRSPGLGDTAMYLCATSRDPSGNEKLFFGSGTQLSVL.

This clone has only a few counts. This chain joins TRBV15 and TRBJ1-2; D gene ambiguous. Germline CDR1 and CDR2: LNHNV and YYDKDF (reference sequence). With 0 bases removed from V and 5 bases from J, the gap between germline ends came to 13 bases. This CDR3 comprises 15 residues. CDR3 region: CATSRDKGVSYGYTF. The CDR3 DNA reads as TGTGCCACCAGCAGAGATAAAGGTGTTAGTTATGGCTACACCTTC.

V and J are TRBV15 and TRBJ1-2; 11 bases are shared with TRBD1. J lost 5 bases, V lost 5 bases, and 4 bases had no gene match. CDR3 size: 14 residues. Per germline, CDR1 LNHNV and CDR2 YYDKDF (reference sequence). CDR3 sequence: CATSGTGGEYGYTF. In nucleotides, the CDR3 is TGTGCCACCAGCGGGACAGGGGGAGAGTATGGCTACACCTTC.

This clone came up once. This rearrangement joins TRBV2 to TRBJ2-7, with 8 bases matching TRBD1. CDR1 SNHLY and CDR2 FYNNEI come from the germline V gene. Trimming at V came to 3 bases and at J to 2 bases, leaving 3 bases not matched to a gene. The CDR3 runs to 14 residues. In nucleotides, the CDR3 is TGTGCCAGCAGTGATCACAGGGGGGCCTACGAGCAGTACTTC. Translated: CASSDHRGAYEQYF.

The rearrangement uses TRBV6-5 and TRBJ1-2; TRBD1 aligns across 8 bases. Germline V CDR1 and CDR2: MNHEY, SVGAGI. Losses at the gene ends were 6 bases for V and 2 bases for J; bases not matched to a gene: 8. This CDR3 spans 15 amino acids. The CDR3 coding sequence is TGTGCCAGCAGCTGGGGACAGGCGGGAAACTATGGCTACACCTTC. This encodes CASSWGQAGNYGYTF.

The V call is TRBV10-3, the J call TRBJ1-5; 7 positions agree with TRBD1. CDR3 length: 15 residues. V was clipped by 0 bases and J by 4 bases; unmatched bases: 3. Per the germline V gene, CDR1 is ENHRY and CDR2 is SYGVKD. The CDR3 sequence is CAISESQGENQPQHF. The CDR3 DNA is TGTGCCATCAGTGAGTCGCAGGGGGAGAATCAGCCCCAGCATTTT.

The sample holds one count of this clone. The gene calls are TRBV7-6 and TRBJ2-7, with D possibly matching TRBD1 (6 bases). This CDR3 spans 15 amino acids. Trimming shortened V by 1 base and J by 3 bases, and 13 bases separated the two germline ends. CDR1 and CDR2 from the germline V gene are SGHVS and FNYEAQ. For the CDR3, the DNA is TGTGCCAGCAGCTTAGAGGCAGGGGAAGGCTACGAGCAGTACTTC. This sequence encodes CASSLEAGEGYEQYF. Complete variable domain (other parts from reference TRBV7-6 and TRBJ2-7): GAGVSQSPRYKVTKRGQDVALRCDPISGHVSLYWYRQALGQGPEFLTYFNYEAQQDKSGLPNDRFSAERPEGSISTLTIQRTEQRDSAMYRCASSLEAGEGYEQYFGPGTRLTVT.

The CDR3 DNA reads as TGTGCCATCAGTGAGTCGTCGGCAGCTAATGAAAAACTGTTTTTT. As protein: CAISESSAANEKLFF. This chain links TRBV10-3 with TRBJ1-4; D is ambiguous. This CDR3 region has 15 residues. In germline, CDR1 is ENHRY, CDR2 SYGVKD. Deletions cut 0 bases from V and 3 bases from J, with 8 bases between.

The CDR3, as DNA: TGCAGTGCTGGAACAGGGGATCGCGCTTTCTTT. It yields the protein CSAGTGDRAFF. This sequence joins TRBV20-1 and TRBJ1-1; 7 bases fit TRBD1. Germline values: CDR1 DFQATT, CDR2 SNEGSKA (reference sequence). The CDR3 loop spans 11 amino acids. After removal of 5 bases from V and 11 bases from J, the junction contained 8 bases not matched to a gene.

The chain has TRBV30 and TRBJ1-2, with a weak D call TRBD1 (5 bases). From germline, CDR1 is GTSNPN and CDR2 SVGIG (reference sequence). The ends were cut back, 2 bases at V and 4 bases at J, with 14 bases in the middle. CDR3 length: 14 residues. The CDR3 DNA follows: TGTGCCTGGAGTTCGCAGGGAGGAAGCTATGGCTACACCTTC. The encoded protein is CAWSSQGGSYGYTF. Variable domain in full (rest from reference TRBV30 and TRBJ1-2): SQTIHQWPATLVQPVGSPLSLECTVEGTSNPNLYWYRQAAGRGLQLLFYSVGIGQISSEVPQNLSASRPQDRQFILSSKKLLLSDSGFYLCAWSSQGGSYGYTFGSGTRLTVV.

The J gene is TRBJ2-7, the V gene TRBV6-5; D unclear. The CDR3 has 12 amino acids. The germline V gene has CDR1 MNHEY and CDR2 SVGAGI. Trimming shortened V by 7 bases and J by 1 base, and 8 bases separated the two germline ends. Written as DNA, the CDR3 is TGTGCCAGCAAGGACGCTTCCTACGAGCAGTACTTC. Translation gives CASKDASYEQYF.

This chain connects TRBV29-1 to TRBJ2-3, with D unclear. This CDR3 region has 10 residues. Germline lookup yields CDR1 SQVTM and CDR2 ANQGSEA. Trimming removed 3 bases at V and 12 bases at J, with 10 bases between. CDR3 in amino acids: CSVDATTQYF. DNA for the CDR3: TGCAGCGTTGATGCGACCACCCAGTATTTT.

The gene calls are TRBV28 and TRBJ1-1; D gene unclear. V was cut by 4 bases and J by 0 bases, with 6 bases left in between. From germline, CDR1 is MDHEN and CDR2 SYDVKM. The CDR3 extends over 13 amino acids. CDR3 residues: CASSSPMNTEAFF. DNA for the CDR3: TGTGCCAGCAGTTCACCGATGAACACTGAAGCTTTCTTT.

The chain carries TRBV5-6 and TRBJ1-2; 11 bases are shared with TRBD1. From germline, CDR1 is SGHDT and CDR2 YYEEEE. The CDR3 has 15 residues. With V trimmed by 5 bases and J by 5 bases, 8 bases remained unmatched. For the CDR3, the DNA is TGTGCCAGCAGAGCCGGGACAGGGGGATTTTATGGCTACACCTTC. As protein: CASRAGTGGFYGYTF.

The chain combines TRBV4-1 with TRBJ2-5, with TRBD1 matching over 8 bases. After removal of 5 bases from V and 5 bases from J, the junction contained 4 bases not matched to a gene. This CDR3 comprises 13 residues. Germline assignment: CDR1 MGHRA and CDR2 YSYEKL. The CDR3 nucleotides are TGCGCCAGCAGCTTGCGGACAGGGGAGACCCAGTACTTC. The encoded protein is CASSLRTGETQYF.

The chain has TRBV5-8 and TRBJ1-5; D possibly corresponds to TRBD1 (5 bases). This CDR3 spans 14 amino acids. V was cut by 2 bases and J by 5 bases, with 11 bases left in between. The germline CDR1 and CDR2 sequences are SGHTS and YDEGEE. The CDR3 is CASSFQGGHQPQHF. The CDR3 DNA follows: TGTGCCAGCAGCTTTCAGGGAGGCCATCAGCCCCAGCATTTT.

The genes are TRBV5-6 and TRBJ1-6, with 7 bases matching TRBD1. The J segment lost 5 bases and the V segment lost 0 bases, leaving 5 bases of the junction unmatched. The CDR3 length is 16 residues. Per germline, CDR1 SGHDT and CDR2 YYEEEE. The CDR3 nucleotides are TGTGCCAGCAGCTTGGTTACAGGGGCGGATAATTCACCCCTCCACTTT. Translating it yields CASSLVTGADNSPLHF. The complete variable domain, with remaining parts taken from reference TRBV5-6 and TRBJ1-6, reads DAGVTQSPTHLIKTRGQQVTLRCSPKSGHDTVSWYQQALGQGPQFIFQYYEEEERQRGNFPDRFSGHQFPNYSSELNVNALLLGDSALYLCASSLVTGADNSPLHFGNGTRLTVT.

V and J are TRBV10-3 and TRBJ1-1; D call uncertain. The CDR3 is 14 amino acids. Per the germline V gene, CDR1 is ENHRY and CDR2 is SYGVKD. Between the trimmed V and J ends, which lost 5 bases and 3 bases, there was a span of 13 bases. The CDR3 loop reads CAISSTNSDTEAFF. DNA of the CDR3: TGTGCCATCAGTTCCACAAACTCGGACACTGAAGCTTTCTTT.

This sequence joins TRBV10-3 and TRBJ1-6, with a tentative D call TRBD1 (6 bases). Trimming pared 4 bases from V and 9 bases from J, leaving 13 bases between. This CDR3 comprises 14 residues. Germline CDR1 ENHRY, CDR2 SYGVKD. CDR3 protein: CAISANRVGSPLHF. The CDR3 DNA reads TGTGCCATCAGTGCTAACAGGGTGGGTTCACCCCTCCACTTT.

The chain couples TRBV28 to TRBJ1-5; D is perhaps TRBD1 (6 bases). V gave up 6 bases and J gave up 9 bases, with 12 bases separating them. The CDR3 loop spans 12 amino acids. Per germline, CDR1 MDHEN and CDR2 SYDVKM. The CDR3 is CASRQGYGPQHF. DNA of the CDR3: TGTGCCAGCAGGCAGGGGTATGGGCCCCAGCATTTT.

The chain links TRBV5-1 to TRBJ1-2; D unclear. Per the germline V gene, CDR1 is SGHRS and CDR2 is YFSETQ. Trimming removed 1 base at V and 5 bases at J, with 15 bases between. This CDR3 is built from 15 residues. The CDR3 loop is CASSLRGSWGYGYTF. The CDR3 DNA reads TGCGCCAGCAGCTTGCGGGGTAGCTGGGGATATGGCTACACCTTC.

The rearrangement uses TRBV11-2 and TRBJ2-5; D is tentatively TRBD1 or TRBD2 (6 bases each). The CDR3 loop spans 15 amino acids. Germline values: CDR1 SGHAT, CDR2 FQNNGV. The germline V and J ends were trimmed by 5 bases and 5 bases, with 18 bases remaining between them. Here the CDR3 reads CASSLGGGFLETQYF. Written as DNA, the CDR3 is TGTGCCAGCAGCCTCGGGGGCGGTTTCTTGGAGACCCAGTACTTC.